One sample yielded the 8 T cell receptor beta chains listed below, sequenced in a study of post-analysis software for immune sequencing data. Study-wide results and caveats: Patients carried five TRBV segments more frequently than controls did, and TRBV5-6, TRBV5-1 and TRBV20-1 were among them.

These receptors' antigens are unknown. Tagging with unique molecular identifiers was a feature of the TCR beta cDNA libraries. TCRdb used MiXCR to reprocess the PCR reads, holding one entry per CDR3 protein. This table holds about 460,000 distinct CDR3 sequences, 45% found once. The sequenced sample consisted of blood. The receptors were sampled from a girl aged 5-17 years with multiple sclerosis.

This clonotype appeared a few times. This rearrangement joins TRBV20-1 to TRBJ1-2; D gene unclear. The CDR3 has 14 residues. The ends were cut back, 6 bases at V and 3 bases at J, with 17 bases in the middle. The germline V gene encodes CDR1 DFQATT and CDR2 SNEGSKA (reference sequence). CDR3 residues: CSATPNAGHYGYTF. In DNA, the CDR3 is TGCAGTGCCACACCCAATGCAGGCCACTATGGCTACACCTTC.

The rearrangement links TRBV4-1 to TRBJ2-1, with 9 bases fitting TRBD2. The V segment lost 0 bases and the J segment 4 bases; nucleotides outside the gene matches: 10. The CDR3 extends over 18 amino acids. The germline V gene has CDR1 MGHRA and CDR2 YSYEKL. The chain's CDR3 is CASSQEPSAAGGYNEQFF. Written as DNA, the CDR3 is TGCGCCAGCAGCCAAGAACCCTCGGCGGCGGGAGGGTACAATGAGCAGTTCTTC.

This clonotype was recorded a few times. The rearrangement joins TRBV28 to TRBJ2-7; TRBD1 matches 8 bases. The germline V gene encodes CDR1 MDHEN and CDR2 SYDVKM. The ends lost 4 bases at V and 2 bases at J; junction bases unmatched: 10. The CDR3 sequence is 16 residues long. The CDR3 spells CASSWVTGDPTYEQYF. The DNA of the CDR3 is TGTGCCAGCAGTTGGGTGACAGGGGACCCCACCTACGAGCAGTACTTC.

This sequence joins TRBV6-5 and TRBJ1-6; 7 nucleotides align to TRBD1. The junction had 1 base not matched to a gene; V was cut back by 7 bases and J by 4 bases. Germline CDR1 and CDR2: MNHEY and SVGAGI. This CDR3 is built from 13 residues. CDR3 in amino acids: CASTRGYNSPLHF. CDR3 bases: TGTGCCAGCACCAGGGGGTATAATTCACCCCTCCACTTT.

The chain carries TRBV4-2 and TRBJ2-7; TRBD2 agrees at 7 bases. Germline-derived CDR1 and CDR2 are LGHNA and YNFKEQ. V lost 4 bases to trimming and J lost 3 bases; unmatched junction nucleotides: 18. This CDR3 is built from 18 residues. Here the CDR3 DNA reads TGTGCCAGCAGCCCCGGGCTGGGGCTAGCGGACTCATTCTACGAGCAGTACTTC. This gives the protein CASSPGLGLADSFYEQYF.

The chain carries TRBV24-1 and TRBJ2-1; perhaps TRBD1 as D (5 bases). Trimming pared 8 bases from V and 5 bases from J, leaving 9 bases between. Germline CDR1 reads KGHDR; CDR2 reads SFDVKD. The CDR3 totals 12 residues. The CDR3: CATIGADNEQFF. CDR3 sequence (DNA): TGTGCCACCATAGGGGCTGACAATGAGCAGTTCTTC.

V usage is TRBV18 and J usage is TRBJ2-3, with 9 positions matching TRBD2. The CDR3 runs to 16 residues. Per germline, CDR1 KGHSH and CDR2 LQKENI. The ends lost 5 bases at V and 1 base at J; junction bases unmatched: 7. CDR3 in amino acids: CASSSVSGSGTDTQYF. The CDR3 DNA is TGTGCCAGCTCATCCGTTAGCGGGAGCGGCACAGATACGCAGTATTTT.

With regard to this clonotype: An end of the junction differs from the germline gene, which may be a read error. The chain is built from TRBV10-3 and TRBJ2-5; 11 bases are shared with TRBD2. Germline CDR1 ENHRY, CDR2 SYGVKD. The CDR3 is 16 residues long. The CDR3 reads CAVSEPGLADKEAQYF. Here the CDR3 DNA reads TGTGCCGTCAGTGAGCCGGGACTAGCGGACAAAGAGGCCCAGTACTTC.